The subject of this entry is one T cell receptor (beta chain). Its antigen is still unknown. The data originate from a study of Tregs in tolerant kidney transplant recipients (dated by TCRdb to between 2018 and 2021). Broadly, across the study: Related donors were used in the transplants with nonmyeloablative bone marrow transplantation, and mixed chimerism was transient in the human trials. Before combined kidney and bone marrow transplantation, this study identified donor-specific regulatory T cells using TCRbeta sequencing and then followed those same cells after transplant. What the research found in general, with its limitations: Expanding Tregs with activated donor B cells appeared to identify the most biologically relevant and donor-specific TCRbeta repertoire. Because only a small number of patients were included, the study had limitations, and the results will need to be validated in larger populations as well as under other immunosuppression protocols. Biological reproducibility was not examined directly, but technical replication error appeared to be minimal. Donor-specific Treg expansion exceeded global Treg expansion in tolerant patients, suggesting antigen-driven rather than nonspecific expansion. For some patients the PCR primers changed over time, which made it impossible to compare the samples from those patients at the nucleotide level.

For TCRbeta CDR3 sequencing, genomic DNA was extracted from sorted cells using the QIAGEN DNeasy Blood and Tissue Kit. High-throughput TCRbeta CDR3 sequencing, including PCR amplification with bias correction and internal controls, was performed commercially through immunoSEQ. The published analysis was carried out like this. Unique productive TCRbeta sequences were defined by CDR3 nucleotide sequence where primers matched, otherwise by CDR3 amino acid sequence with Vbeta and Jbeta genes. To correct for sorting error, sequences found in more than one sorted population at a frequency ratio of 2:1 or less were discarded, and the remaining shared sequences were assigned to the population with the higher frequency. A sequence was defined as donor-reactive if the sequence was expanded at least 5-fold in CFSE-low cells compared with unstimulated cells and had a frequency of at least 0.01% in CFSE-low cells. Jensen-Shannon divergence, calculated on the top 100 TCRbeta sequences ranked by frequency, was used to quantify repertoire divergence. For samples with multiple sequencing runs, sorting error was corrected in each run separately before the runs were combined. TCRdb stores this immuneACCESS table with in-frame sequences only. Part of the clones is absent; in the studies checked, under half of the shortfall reflects unresolved V genes, and no reason is known for the rest. The DNA gave D and trimming, while V, J and clone size come from that table. The table kept for this sample lists fewer than 35,000 clones. Of the sample, about 7.6% falls within the top ten clones.

Explained via the paper, the time point label denotes: blood sample drawn before combined kidney and bone marrow transplant. Thawed PBMCs were FACS-sorted into unstimulated Tregs (CD4+CD25+CD127-), CD4+ non-Tregs (CD4+CD25-), CD4 cells and CD8 cells. Patients were 4 combined kidney and bone marrow transplant recipients from the ITN036ST trial, and only these trial subjects had samples available. Healthy control blood was processed by Ficoll density gradient to PBMCs and cryopreserved; patient PBMCs were collected before and after transplant. The specimen comprised CD8+ T cells from blood, sampled before the transplant. This TCR was sampled from a human donor who received a combined kidney and bone marrow transplant.

The CDR3 corresponds to CASSYAGYGYTF. CDR3 bases read: TGTGCCAGCAGTTACGCGGGCTATGGC. The sequence links TRBV6-2 or TRBV6-3 to TRBJ1-2; the D gene cannot be named for sure. Read sequence stops 3 residues before the CDR3 end, and the germline J gene provides the missing end. V was cut back by 2 bases and J by 4 bases, leaving a gap of 5 bases between them. The CDR3 has 12 amino acids, counting the end cysteine and phenylalanine. The DNA covers only part of the CDR3, 27 bases in frame from base 1. Per the germline V gene, MNHEY is the CDR1 and SVGEGT is the CDR2.